This T cell receptor beta chain was profiled in a study of CD8 T cells in Susac syndrome. TEMRA cells were FACS-enriched, and CD8+ and CD4+ T cells were isolated negatively. Notes on the study in general: It was acknowledged in the study that the number of individuals who were included in its TCR sequencing and HLA analysis was relatively small.

Notes on this clonotype: The target antigen is unknown.

Reverse transcription of roughly 0.5 to 1 ug RNA was carried out with random hexamers. The TCR beta CDR3 was amplified by immunoSEQ multiplex PCR across 54 Vbeta, 13 Jbeta. TCRdb re-analysed the immunoSEQ multiplex PCR reads in MiXCR, keeping a single row per CDR3 protein. Of some 260,000 distinct CDR3 sequences listed, 70% to 90% were seen once; the top ten hold about 0.11%. This TCR was recovered from a human donor with multiple sclerosis. The sample was CD8+ T cells from PBMCs.

In DNA form, the CDR3 reads TGTGCCAGCAGCGTAGGAGGGACGGAGACCCAGTACTTC. Translated: CASSVGGTETQYF. V usage is TRBV9 and J usage is TRBJ2-5; perhaps D is TRBD1 or TRBD2 (5 bases each). V was cut by 0 bases and J by 5 bases, with 8 bases left in between. From germline, CDR1 is SGDLS and CDR2 YYNGEE. There are 13 residues in the CDR3.